The rows below give T cell receptor beta chains drawn from one sample of a study of chemoradiotherapy in HPV16-positive cancers. Sequencing used immunoSEQ multiplex PCR; TCRdb keeps in-frame clones, though not all of them. The table includes 9,500 to 15,000 clones, 80% to 90% detected once. The material was blood, obtained from a patient who underwent chemoradiotherapy. Every receptor here comes from a human donor with HPV-associated anogenital cancer. The CDR3 runs from the conserved cysteine through the conserved F or W. The D gene is left open where the match is weak. Rows give clone size only sometimes, using once, few, many, or a class for an expanded clone.

CASSVVTTGELFF	TGTGCCAGCAGCGTAGTGACGACCGGGGAGCTGTTTTTT	.	TRBJ2-2	.	TRBV9
CASSSPSSGNTIYF	TGTGCCAGCAGCTCTCCATCCTCTGGAAACACCATATATTTT	.	TRBJ1-3	.	TRBV7-8
CASSVDYRQGTDTQYF	TGTGCCAGCAGCGTAGACTATCGGCAGGGCACAGATACGCAGTATTTT	.	TRBJ2-3	.	TRBV9
CASSVADRGGLETQYF	TGTGCCAGCAGCGTAGCTGATCGGGGGGGCCTGGAGACCCAGTACTTC	TRBD2	TRBJ2-5	.	TRBV9
CASSGDYQGTQYF	TGTGCCAGCAGCGGGGACTACCAGGGGACCCAGTACTTC	TRBD2	TRBJ2-5	.	TRBV9
CASSLVDFYEKLFF	TGTGCCAGCAGCTTGGTGGACTTCTATGAAAAACTGTTTTTT	.	TRBJ1-4	.	TRBV5-5
CASRTNNAFDEQFF	TGTGCCAGCAGAACTAATAACGCGTTCGATGAGCAGTTCTTC	.	TRBJ2-1	few	TRBV7-8
CASSSAKRGDTYEQYF	TGTGCCAGCAGCTCCGCTAAGCGGGGGGACACTTACGAGCAGTACTTC	TRBD2	TRBJ2-7	once	TRBV11-1
CASSLDGGGANEQFF	TGCGCCAGCAGCTTGGATGGCGGGGGGGCCAATGAGCAGTTCTTC	TRBD2	TRBJ2-1	few	TRBV5-1
CAWSVLTTEAFF	TGTGCCTGGAGTGTACTCACTACCGAAGCTTTCTTT	.	TRBJ1-1	few	TRBV30
CATSGQLDSNEQFF	TGTGCCACCAGCGGCCAACTGGACAGCAATGAGCAGTTCTTC	.	TRBJ2-1	once	TRBV15
CASASGAYEQYF	TGTGCCAGCGCCTCGGGCGCCTACGAGCAGTACTTC	.	TRBJ2-7	.	TRBV7-9